A single sample is the source of the 9 T cell receptor beta chains below, sequenced in a study of T cell responses to AZD1222 COVID-19 vaccine. Clones were sequenced by immunoSEQ multiplex PCR, and TCRdb holds only the in-frame ones, with some missing. The sample comprises around 140,000 clones, roughly 85% of which are singletons, and 7.9% rests with the top ten. The specimen comprised peripheral blood, sampled 28 days after the second dose of the MenACWY control vaccine. These TCRs come from an adult who received the MenACWY meningococcal vaccine as a control.

This sequence joins TRBV7-8 and TRBJ2-7, with TRBD2 identical over 12 bases. Trimming cost V 2 bases and J 3 bases; bases outside gene matches: 8. Germline V gives CDR1 SGHVS, CDR2 FQNEAQ. This CDR3 region has 17 residues. This CDR3 reads CASSLLRTSGTDYEQYV. The DNA of the CDR3 is TGTGCCAGCAGCTTACTCAGGACTAGCGGGACTGACTACGAGCAGTACGTC.

This clone was seen only once. This chain connects TRBV4-3 to TRBJ1-2, with D tentatively TRBD1 (6 bases). Trimming stripped 5 bases from V and 4 bases from J, with 14 bases between. The CDR3 contains 14 residues. Germline V gene sequence: CDR1 LGHNA, CDR2 YSLEER. CDR3 bases: TGCGCCAGCAGCTCGGGACAAGGTCCCTATGGCTACACCTTC. This gives the protein CASSSGQGPYGYTF.

This clone was detected only a few times. The V call is TRBV12-3 or TRBV12-4, the J call TRBJ1-1; D not resolved. V lost 5 bases to trimming and J lost 7 bases, with 14 bases between them. The CDR3 runs to 13 residues. The CDR3 protein is CASSRGSFGEAFF. Written as DNA, the CDR3 is TGTGCCAGCAGTCGAGGGAGTTTTGGTGAAGCTTTCTTT.

The genes are TRBV6-1 and TRBJ2-3; weak D call: TRBD1 (6 bases). V was shortened by 3 bases and J by 9 bases, with 16 bases between the two germline ends. There are 14 residues in the CDR3. Germline CDR1 MNHNS, CDR2 SASEGT. CDR3 coding DNA: TGTGCCAGCAGTGATAGGGGCCAGGGGTTAACGCAGTATTTT. The encoded protein is CASSDRGQGLTQYF.

This clone was recorded only once. This chain uses TRBV12-3 or TRBV12-4 with TRBJ1-3, with unresolved D. V shed 2 bases and J shed 7 bases, with 6 bases lying between them. The CDR3 extends over 12 amino acids. CDR3 sequence reads: CASSLLRNTIYF. As DNA, the CDR3 is TGTGCCAGCAGTTTACTGCGGAACACCATATATTTT.

In DNA form, the CDR3 reads TGCGCCAGCAGCCGGGGAAATGAGCAGTTCTTC. Amino acid sequence: CASSRGNEQFF. The chain uses TRBV5-1 and TRBJ2-1; a weak D match, TRBD2 (5 bases). Germline-derived CDR1 and CDR2 are SGHRS and YFSETQ. The CDR3 loop spans 11 amino acids. Trimming removed 4 bases at V and 7 bases at J, with 6 bases between.

The chain joins TRBV7-9 to TRBJ1-2; 8 nucleotides agree with TRBD1. Trimming removed 0 bases from V and 6 bases from J; junction bases left unmatched: 3. The CDR3 is made up of 14 amino acids. Germline V gives CDR1 SEHNR, CDR2 FQNEAQ (reference sequence). CDR3 DNA: TGTGCCAGCAGCTTAGCCGGACAGGGAGATGGCTACACCTTC. This gives the protein CASSLAGQGDGYTF. The full variable domain, with the rest looked up from reference TRBV7-9 and TRBJ1-2, is DTGVSQNPRHKITKRGQNVTFRCDPISEHNRLYWYRQTLGQGPEFLTYFQNEAQLEKSRLLSDRFSAERPKGSFSTLEIQRTEQGDSAMYLCASSLAGQGDGYTFGSGTRLTVV.

This clone appeared once. The chain couples TRBV7-2 to TRBJ2-3; no clear D. From germline, CDR1 is SGHTA and CDR2 FQGNSA. Trimming left V 1 base short and J 5 bases short, with 10 bases between. This CDR3 has 14 residues. CDR3: CASSLVRAEDTQYF. CDR3 coding DNA: TGTGCCAGCAGCTTAGTTAGGGCAGAAGATACGCAGTATTTT.

V usage is TRBV6-1 and J usage is TRBJ1-2; 9 bases agree with TRBD1. Trimming at V came to 1 base and at J to 8 bases, leaving 8 bases not matched to a gene. Looked up from germline, CDR1 is MNHNS and CDR2 is SASEGT. This CDR3 spans 15 amino acids. Here the CDR3 reads CASSEEGQGRRGYTF. The CDR3 DNA sequence: TGTGCCAGCAGTGAAGAGGGACAGGGTAGGAGGGGCTACACCTTC.